The source of this T cell receptor (beta chain) is a study of regulatory T cells in long-lasting Graves disease. This clonotype was observed many times. As for time point: persistent/refractory GD, antithyroid drugs over 5 years with positive TRAb. The TCR library was prepared using RNA isolated from PBMCs. In building TCR beta libraries, iRepertoire HTBI primers were used together with Arm-PCR of CDR3 regions. TCRdb reprocessed the multiplex PCR reads with MiXCR, giving one entry per CDR3 protein. The table has a few hundred thousand distinct CDR3 sequences, roughly 25% seen once. The V end was cut by 5 bases, the J end by 5 bases, with 18 bases between. CDR1 is SGHAT and CDR2 is FQNNGV in the germline V gene. This CDR3 contains 15 residues.

Sequences were derived from peripheral blood mononuclear cells (PBMCs), sampled when the disease was refractory, from a patient treated with antithyroid drugs. V and J are TRBV11-2 and TRBJ2-5, with unresolved D. This TCR was recovered from a woman aged 40 to 50 with Graves disease. The CDR3 DNA sequence: TGTGCCAGCAGCCCTGGAAACGCGGTTTCCGAGACCCAGTACTTC. It specifies CASSPGNAVSETQYF.